In its sample, the clone carrying this TCR beta chain was seen a few times. Its antigen is undetermined. The CDR3 totals 13 residues. Deletions cut 4 bases from V and 10 bases from J, with 13 bases between. Germline CDR1 and CDR2: SNHLY and FYNNEI. This sample stems from a study of T cell responses to AZD1222 COVID-19 vaccine. Study-wide results and limits: Females made up more of the donors, who were largely white British, and clonal diversity may have come out too low.

The data were produced by immunoSEQ multiplex PCR, yet TCRdb's version contains in-frame clones alone and is incomplete. The top ten clones hold about 7% of a sample with about 130,000 clones, 75% to 95% of them seen once. The V and J genes are TRBV2 and TRBJ1-4, with unresolved D. The clonotype was recovered from an adult in good health. Material: peripheral blood, obtained on day 0 of AZD1222 vaccination. Written as DNA, the CDR3 is TGTGCCAGCAGTGTTGAGAATATCGGAAAACTGTTTTTT. Protein: CASSVENIGKLFF.